The rows below give T cell receptor beta chains drawn from one sample of a study of control samples from healthy donors and cancer patients. Measured with immunoSEQ multiplex PCR; TCRdb has only the in-frame clones, and not every one. The sample lists about 140,000 clones; around nine tenths were seen once. The sample comprised blood. Receptors were obtained from a man aged 25 to 45 in good health. Each CDR3 is given with its conserved first and last residue. A D gene is named only where the DNA matches it firmly. Clone size is stated in some rows and not others, as once, few, many or a class when expanded.

CDR3 length,D gene,V gene,clone size,J gene,CDR3 DNA,CDR3 protein
14,-,TRBV4-2,-,TRBJ1-6,TGTGCCAGCAGCCAAGGGCAGGAATATTCACCCCTCCACTTT,CASSQGQEYSPLHF
15,-,TRBV5-4,-,TRBJ1-2,TGTGCCAGCAGCTTGGCCGCAGGGGCATTAAGAGGCTACACCTTC,CASSLAAGALRGYTF
15,-,TRBV3-1/TRBV3-2,-,TRBJ1-2,TGTGCCAGCAGCCAAGTGGGCGGCGCGGGATATGGCTACACCTTC,CASSQVGGAGYGYTF
16,TRBD2,TRBV4-2,-,TRBJ2-7,TGTGCCAGCAGCCAGGTACTAGCGGGAGGGCGGTTCGAGCAGTACTTC,CASSQVLAGGRFEQYF
12,-,TRBV28,-,TRBJ1-1,TGTGCCAGCAGGACAGTTAACACTGAAGCTTTCTTT,CASRTVNTEAFF
16,-,TRBV6-6,-,TRBJ2-1,TGTGCCAGCAGTTATATGGCCGGGAGCCCCGACAATGAGCAGTTCTTC,CASSYMAGSPDNEQFF
11,-,TRBV10-3,-,TRBJ1-2,TGTGCCATCAGTGAGTCCTATGGCTACACCTTC,CAISESYGYTF
14,-,TRBV6-6,-,TRBJ1-5,TGTGCCAGCAGTTACGCGACTGGGGGTCAGCCCCAGCATTTT,CASSYATGGQPQHF
14,-,TRBV19,-,TRBJ2-3,TGTGCCAGTAGTATCGACGGGGCGCAGGATACGCAGTATTTT,CASSIDGAQDTQYF
13,-,TRBV29-1,-,TRBJ2-7,TGCAGCGTTGAAGAGGACAGCTCCTACGAGCAGTACTTC,CSVEEDSSYEQYF
13,-,TRBV5-6,few,TRBJ2-3,TGTGCCAGCAGCTTGGAGGGCACAGATACGCAGTATTTT,CASSLEGTDTQYF
16,TRBD1,TRBV4-2,-,TRBJ1-5,TGTGCCAGCAGCCAAGATCAGGGGACAGGGGATAGGCCCCAGCATTTT,CASSQDQGTGDRPQHF
9,-,TRBV7-9,-,TRBJ2-3,TGTGCCCTGGCAGATACGCAGTATTTT,CALADTQYF
13,-,TRBV27,-,TRBJ2-3,TGTGCCAGCAGTTTACAGGAGGGAGATACGCAGTATTTT,CASSLQEGDTQYF
16,-,TRBV28,-,TRBJ1-5,TGTGCCAGCAGCCGGGACTCGATTAATAGCAATCAGCCCCAGCATTTT,CASSRDSINSNQPQHF
16,-,TRBV4-1,-,TRBJ2-7,TGCGCCAGCAGCCAGGCATCTATAACCTTAAGCTACGAGCAGTACTTC,CASSQASITLSYEQYF
14,TRBD1,TRBV11-2,-,TRBJ1-1,TGTGCCAGCAGCTTAGAACCGGGACAGGGGCAAGCTTTCTTT,CASSLEPGQGQAFF
18,TRBD2,TRBV9,-,TRBJ2-2,TGTGCCAGCAGCCCCCCCCCGGGGGGTAATCGAGACACCGGGGAGCTGTTTTTT,CASSPPPGGNRDTGELFF
16,TRBD1,TRBV15,-,TRBJ1-1,TGTGCCACCAGCCACTCGGACAGGACGAGTAGGGCAGAAGCTTTCTTT,CATSHSDRTSRAEAFF
12,-,TRBV19,once,TRBJ2-7,TGTGCCAGTAGTATGAGCTCCTACGAGCAGTACTTC,CASSMSSYEQYF
16,-,TRBV30,-,TRBJ2-7,TGTGCCTGGAGTCCCCCTGGAGCGGGTTACCCCTACGAGCAGTACTTC,CAWSPPGAGYPYEQYF
13,TRBD1,TRBV30,-,TRBJ1-2,TGTGCCTGGCGGACAGGGGCTGCCTATGGCTACACCTTC,CAWRTGAAYGYTF
16,-,TRBV6-5,-,TRBJ2-3,TGTGCCAGCAGTTACCCCGCAGGGGGAGGAACAGATACGCAGTATTTT,CASSYPAGGGTDTQYF
15,TRBD1,TRBV7-3,-,TRBJ1-2,TGTGCCAGCAGCCTACAGGGGGTAGCCTGCGGTGGCTACACCTTC,CASSLQGVACGGYTF
18,TRBD2,TRBV11-3,-,TRBJ2-1,TGTGCCAGCAGCACCCTCATCCTAGCGGGAGGTTTTGACCATGAGCAGTTCTTC,CASSTLILAGGFDHEQFF
16,TRBD2,TRBV7-2,-,TRBJ2-3,TGTGCCAGCAGCTCCCTAGCGGGAGGAGTCACAGATACGCAGTATTTT,CASSSLAGGVTDTQYF
14,-,TRBV5-5,-,TRBJ1-2,TGTGCCAGCAGCTTGGTGTGGACAAACTATGGCTACACCTTC,CASSLVWTNYGYTF
16,-,TRBV28,-,TRBJ1-5,TGTGCCAGCAGTTTATTAGACGGCCTAGAGGGTCAGCCCCAGCATTTT,CASSLLDGLEGQPQHF
15,-,TRBV2,-,TRBJ2-3,TGTGCCAGCAACCTGGACCGCGGAGGCACAGATACGCAGTATTTT,CASNLDRGGTDTQYF
14,TRBD1,TRBV3-1/TRBV3-2,-,TRBJ2-7,TGTGCCAGCAGCCCCCGGGACAGGGGCTACGAGCAGTACTTC,CASSPRDRGYEQYF
14,-,TRBV5-6,-,TRBJ1-6,TGTGCCAGCAGCTCCCGGACCTTTGATTCACCCCTCCACTTT,CASSSRTFDSPLHF
14,-,TRBV4-1,once,TRBJ1-5,TGCGCCAGCAGCCAAGTATACCCGGACCAGCCCCAGCATTTT,CASSQVYPDQPQHF
14,-,TRBV28,-,TRBJ2-7,TGTGCCAGCACCCGCCACTCCGGTATCTACGAGCAGTACTTC,CASTRHSGIYEQYF
13,-,TRBV20-1,-,TRBJ2-5,TGCAGTGCTAGTCCAGGGATCGGAGAGACCCAGTACTTC,CSASPGIGETQYF
12,-,TRBV10-3,-,TRBJ1-1,TGTGCCATTCTGGGCCTGAACACTGAAGCTTTCTTT,CAILGLNTEAFF
15,-,TRBV6-5,-,TRBJ1-3,TGTGCCAGCCATAGGACAGCGGACTCTGGAAACACCATATATTTT,CASHRTADSGNTIYF